This entry lists 14 T cell receptor beta chains sequenced from one sample in a study of identical twins. TCRdb reprocessed the 5' RACE reads with MiXCR, giving one entry per CDR3 protein. The repertoire consists of around 670,000 distinct CDR3 sequences, with 5.5% to 7.5% occurring once and the leading ten covering about 2%. The material sequenced was naive T cells sorted from blood. The receptors come from a man between 18 and 29 years old in good health.

In this sample, this clonotype turned up many times. V gene TRBV12-3 or TRBV12-4 combines with J gene TRBJ2-5; D unclear. The CDR3 loop spans 12 amino acids. Trimming pared 3 bases from V and 1 base from J, leaving 3 bases between. CDR3 amino acids: CASSFTQETQYF. The CDR3 nucleotides are TGTGCCAGCAGTTTCACCCAAGAGACCCAGTACTTC.

Concerning this clonotype: A much larger clone is a single base away; this may be a read error. V is TRBV29-1 and J is TRBJ2-1; 8 bases align to TRBD2. This CDR3 comprises 14 residues. Germline CDR1 reads SQVTM; CDR2 reads ANQGSEA. CDR3 residues: CSVDNLAGQNEQIF. The CDR3 coding sequence is TGCAGCGTTGACAACCTAGCGGGCCAGAATGAGCAGATCTTC.

This chain joins TRBV2 and TRBJ2-7; 13 bases map to TRBD2. Germline V gene sequence: CDR1 SNHLY, CDR2 FYNNEI. Trimming removed 7 bases from V and 3 bases from J; junction bases left unmatched: 3. The CDR3 loop spans 14 amino acids. The CDR3 spells CASTGLAGDYEQYF. In DNA form, the CDR3 reads TGTGCCAGCACCGGACTAGCGGGAGACTACGAGCAGTACTTC.

This clonotype has a handful of counts. The rearrangement links TRBV20-1 to TRBJ2-1; possibly TRBD2 for D (6 bases). Germline lookup yields CDR1 DFQATT and CDR2 SNEGSKA (reference sequence). Trimming shortened V by 3 bases and J by 0 bases, and 12 bases separated the two germline ends. This CDR3 has 15 amino acids. CDR3 DNA: TGCAGTGCTAGCGGACGGGAGAGCTCCTACAATGAGCAGTTCTTC. Its translation: CSASGRESSYNEQFF.

The sample holds a few counts of this clonotype. The chain recombines TRBV5-5 with TRBJ2-1, with TRBD2 as a possible D gene (6 bases). Germline loops: CDR1 SGHKS, CDR2 YYEKEE (reference sequence). CDR3 size: 13 residues. The V end was cut by 10 bases, the J end by 5 bases, with 16 bases between. CDR3 sequence reads: CAGGSGVNNEQFF. Written as DNA, the CDR3 is TGTGCCGGGGGTAGCGGAGTAAACAATGAGCAGTTCTTC.

This clonotype was seen at least ten times. The CDR3 loop reads CASSVGSGRGRQETQYF. For the CDR3, the DNA is TGTGCCAGCAGCGTAGGTAGCGGGAGAGGGAGGCAAGAGACCCAGTACTTC. The rearrangement joins TRBV9 to TRBJ2-5, with 9 bases fitting TRBD2. The CDR3 has 17 residues. The germline V gene has CDR1 SGDLS and CDR2 YYNGEE. Germline trimming cut 0 bases from V and 2 bases from J; bases unmatched to any gene: 8.

Turning to this clonotype: A read error may account for a junction end that differs from germline. The chain uses TRBV7-9 and TRBJ2-1; unclear D gene. Per germline, CDR1 SEHNR and CDR2 FQNEAQ (reference sequence). The CDR3 spans 12 residues. CDR3 in amino acids: CASHYSNNEQFF. Here the CDR3 DNA reads TGTGCCAGCCACTACTCCAACAATGAGCAGTTCTTC.

The V and J genes are TRBV5-1 and TRBJ1-2; D is undetermined. Trimming cost V 4 bases and J 0 bases, with 13 bases left between them. CDR3 size: 15 residues. Germline V gene data show CDR1 as SGHRS and CDR2 as YFSETQ. CDR3 nucleotide sequence: TGCGCCAGCAGCCCGTTGAGGGATACTAACTATGGCTACACCTTC. Translated: CASSPLRDTNYGYTF.

This clonotype showed up just a few times. This chain connects TRBV6-2 or TRBV6-3 to TRBJ2-2; a possible D gene is TRBD2 (6 bases). From germline, CDR1 is MNHEY and CDR2 SVGEGT. V lost 6 bases, J lost 9 bases, and 23 bases lay in between. CDR3 length: 16 residues. The DNA of the CDR3 is TGTGCCAGCAGCTTTAGCCCCGTGGCGGGAACTCGGGAGCTGTTTTTT. Amino acids: CASSFSPVAGTRELFF.

This chain uses TRBV30 with TRBJ2-2; 11 nucleotides line up with TRBD2. This CDR3 is 17 amino acids long. V was clipped by 4 bases and J by 3 bases; unmatched bases: 10. Germline V lookup: CDR1 GTSNPN, CDR2 SVGIG (reference sequence). The CDR3 region has the DNA TGTGCCTGGATCCGACGCCTTAGCGGGAGGGACACCGGGGAGCTGTTTTTT. Protein sequence: CAWIRRLSGRDTGELFF.

This clonotype occurred many times. The chain uses TRBV20-1 and TRBJ1-5, with unresolved D. CDR1 is DFQATT and CDR2 is SNEGSKA in the germline V gene (reference sequence). V was pared by 5 bases and J by 3 bases, with 5 bases between. CDR3 length: 11 amino acids. The CDR3, as DNA: TGCAGTGCTGGGTTCAATCAGCCCCAGCATTTT. Translating it yields CSAGFNQPQHF.

This clonotype was seen at least ten times. The rearrangement links TRBV7-2 to TRBJ1-5; D gene ambiguous. The V end lost 5 bases, the J end lost 4 bases, and 6 bases lay between the germline ends. This CDR3 comprises 12 residues. Germline V gene data show CDR1 as SGHTA and CDR2 as FQGNSA. CDR3 sequence: CASSQPNQPQHF. For the CDR3, the DNA is TGTGCCAGCAGCCAACCTAATCAGCCCCAGCATTTT.

This clonotype has at least ten counts. This chain uses TRBV12-3 or TRBV12-4 with TRBJ2-2; D unclear. CDR3 length: 12 residues. With 6 bases removed from V and 5 bases from J, the gap between germline ends came to 7 bases. The DNA of the CDR3 is TGTGCCAGCAGATATATAACCGGGGAGCTGTTTTTT. Translating it yields CASRYITGELFF.

This clonotype was seen many times. The V call is TRBV7-9, the J call TRBJ2-5; 10 positions agree with TRBD2. Trimming at V came to 1 base and at J to 5 bases, leaving 10 bases not matched to a gene. CDR3 length: 17 residues. CDR1 and CDR2 (germline): SEHNR, FQNEAQ (reference sequence). CDR3 sequence reads: CASSLGTSGMRTETQYF. CDR3 nucleotide sequence: TGTGCCAGCAGCTTAGGCACTAGCGGGATGCGGACGGAGACCCAGTACTTC. Combining the CDR3 with reference TRBV7-9 and TRBJ2-5 gives the whole variable domain DTGVSQNPRHKITKRGQNVTFRCDPISEHNRLYWYRQTLGQGPEFLTYFQNEAQLEKSRLLSDRFSAERPKGSFSTLEIQRTEQGDSAMYLCASSLGTSGMRTETQYFGPGTRLLVL.